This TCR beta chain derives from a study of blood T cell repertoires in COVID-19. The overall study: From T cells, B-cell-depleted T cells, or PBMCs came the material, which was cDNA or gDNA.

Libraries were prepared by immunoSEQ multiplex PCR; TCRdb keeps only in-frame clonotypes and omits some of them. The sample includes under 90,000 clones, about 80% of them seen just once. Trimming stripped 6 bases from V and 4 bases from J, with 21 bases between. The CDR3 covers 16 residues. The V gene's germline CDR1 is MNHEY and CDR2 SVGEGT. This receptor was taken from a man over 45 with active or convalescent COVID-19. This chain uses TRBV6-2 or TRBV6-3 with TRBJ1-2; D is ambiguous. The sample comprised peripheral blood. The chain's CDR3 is CASSPPAPVGLYGYTF. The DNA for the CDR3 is TGTGCCAGCAGCCCCCCGGCGCCCGTTGGGCTCTATGGCTACACCTTC.